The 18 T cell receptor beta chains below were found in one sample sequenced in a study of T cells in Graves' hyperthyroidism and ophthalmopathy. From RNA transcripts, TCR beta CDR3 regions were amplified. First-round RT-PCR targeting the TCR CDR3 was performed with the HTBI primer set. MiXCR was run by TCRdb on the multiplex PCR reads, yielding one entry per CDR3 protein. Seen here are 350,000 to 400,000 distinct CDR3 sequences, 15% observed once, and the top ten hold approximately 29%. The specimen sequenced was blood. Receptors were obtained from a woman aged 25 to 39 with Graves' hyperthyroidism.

The chain's CDR3 is CASRLTGFWSPLHF. The DNA for the CDR3 is TGTGCCAGCAGACTGACAGGGTTTTGGTCACCCCTCCACTTT. This sequence joins TRBV12-3 or TRBV12-4 and TRBJ1-6; 7 bases are a match to TRBD1. The trim removed 6 bases at V and 10 bases at J, leaving 9 bases unmatched. The CDR3 loop spans 14 amino acids.

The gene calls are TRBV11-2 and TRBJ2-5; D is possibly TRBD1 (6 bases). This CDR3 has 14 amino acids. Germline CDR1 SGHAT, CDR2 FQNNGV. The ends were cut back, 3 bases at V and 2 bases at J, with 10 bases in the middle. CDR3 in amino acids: CASSFGQSQETQYF. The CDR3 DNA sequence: TGTGCCAGCAGCTTTGGACAGTCTCAAGAGACCCAGTACTTC.

The CDR3 reads CASSGRGSYEQYF. Written as DNA, the CDR3 is TGTGCCAGCAGCGGCAGGGGATCCTACGAGCAGTACTTC. The chain joins TRBV9 to TRBJ2-7; D might be TRBD1 (6 bases). V lost 3 bases and J 1 base, leaving 8 bases between the germline ends. This CDR3 comprises 13 residues. Looked up from germline, CDR1 is SGDLS and CDR2 is YYNGEE.

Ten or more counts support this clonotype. The CDR3 loop reads CAWSLGPGTGLEDEQFF. The CDR3 DNA follows: TGTGCCTGGAGCCTAGGGCCCGGGACAGGACTCGAGGATGAGCAGTTCTTC. The chain joins TRBV30 to TRBJ2-1; 8 bases line up with TRBD1. Germline loops: CDR1 GTSNPN, CDR2 SVGIG (reference sequence). V lost 3 bases and J lost 8; bases outside the gene matches: 18. This CDR3 region has 17 residues.

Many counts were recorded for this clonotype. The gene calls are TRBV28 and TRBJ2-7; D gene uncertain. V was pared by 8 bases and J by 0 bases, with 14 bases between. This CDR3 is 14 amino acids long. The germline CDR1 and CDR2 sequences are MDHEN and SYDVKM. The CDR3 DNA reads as TGTGCCAGCTCCCCGCCCGGCAACTCCTACGAGCAGTACTTC. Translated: CASSPPGNSYEQYF.

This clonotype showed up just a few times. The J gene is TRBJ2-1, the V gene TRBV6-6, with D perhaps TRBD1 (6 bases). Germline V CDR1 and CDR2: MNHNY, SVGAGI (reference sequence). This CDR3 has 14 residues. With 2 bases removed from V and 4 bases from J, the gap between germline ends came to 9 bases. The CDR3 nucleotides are TGTGCCAGCAGTTACGACAGGTATTACAATGAGCAGTTCTTC. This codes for CASSYDRYYNEQFF.

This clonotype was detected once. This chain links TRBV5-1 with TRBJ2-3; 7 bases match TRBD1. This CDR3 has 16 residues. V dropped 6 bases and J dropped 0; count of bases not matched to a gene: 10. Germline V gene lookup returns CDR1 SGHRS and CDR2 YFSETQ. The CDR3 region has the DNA TGCGCCAGCACCGCGACAGGGATGCGGAGCACAGATACGCAGTATTTT. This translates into CASTATGMRSTDTQYF.

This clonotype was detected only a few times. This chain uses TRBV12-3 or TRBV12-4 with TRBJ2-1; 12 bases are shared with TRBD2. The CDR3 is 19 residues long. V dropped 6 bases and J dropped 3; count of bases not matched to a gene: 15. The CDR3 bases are TGTGCCAGCAGCCCGAGACTAGCGGGAGATGTGATTCGCTACAATGAGCAGTTCTTC. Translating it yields CASSPRLAGDVIRYNEQFF.

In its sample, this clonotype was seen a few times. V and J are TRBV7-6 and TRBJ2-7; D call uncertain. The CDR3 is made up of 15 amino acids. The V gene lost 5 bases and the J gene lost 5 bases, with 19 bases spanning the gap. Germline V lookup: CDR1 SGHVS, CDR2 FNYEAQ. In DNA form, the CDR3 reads TGTGCCAGCAGCGCTAGACCGCCACGACGGGACGAGCAGTACTTC. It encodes CASSARPPRRDEQYF.

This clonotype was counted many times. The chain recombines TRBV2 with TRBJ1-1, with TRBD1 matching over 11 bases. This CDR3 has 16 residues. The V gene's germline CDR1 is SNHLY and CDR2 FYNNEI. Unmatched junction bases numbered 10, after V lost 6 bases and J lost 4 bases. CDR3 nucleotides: TGTGCCAGCAGGAAGGACAGGGGGCCGGGAAGCACTGAAGCTTTCTTT. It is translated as CASRKDRGPGSTEAFF.

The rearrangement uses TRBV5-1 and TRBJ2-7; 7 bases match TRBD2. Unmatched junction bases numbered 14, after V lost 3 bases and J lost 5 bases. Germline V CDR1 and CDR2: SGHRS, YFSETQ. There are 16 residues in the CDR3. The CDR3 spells CASSSDPGRARNEQYF. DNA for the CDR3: TGCGCCAGCAGCTCGGATCCGGGGAGGGCCAGGAACGAGCAGTACTTC.

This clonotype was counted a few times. CDR3 sequence (DNA): TGTGCCAGCGGGGGGGTGGGGGCTGAGCGGTACGAGCAGTACTTC. Its translation: CASGGVGAERYEQYF. The rearrangement links TRBV27 to TRBJ2-7; D is perhaps TRBD2 (7 bases). CDR1 is MNHEY and CDR2 is SMNVEV in the germline V gene (reference sequence). Trimming took off 8 bases at V and 4 bases at J, with 21 bases between the two ends. This CDR3 is 15 amino acids long.

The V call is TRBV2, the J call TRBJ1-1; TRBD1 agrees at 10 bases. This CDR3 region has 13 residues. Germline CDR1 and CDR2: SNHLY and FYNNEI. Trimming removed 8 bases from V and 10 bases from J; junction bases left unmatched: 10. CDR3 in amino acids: CASHRGQGFVAFF. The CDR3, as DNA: TGTGCCAGCCATAGGGGACAGGGGTTTGTAGCTTTCTTT.

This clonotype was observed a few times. The CDR3 nucleotides read TGCGCCAGCAGTACCGACAGGAACACCGGGGAGCTGTTTTTT. It is translated as CASSTDRNTGELFF. This chain connects TRBV10-1 to TRBJ2-2, with a possible D match to TRBD1 (5 bases). Germline CDR1 reads WNHNN; CDR2 reads SYGVQD (reference sequence). CDR3 length: 14 residues. The germline V and J ends were trimmed by 5 bases and 1 base, with 8 bases remaining between them.

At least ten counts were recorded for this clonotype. The CDR3 DNA reads TGTGCCACCAGTGACAACATACCGGGACAGGGCCTCAATGAGCAGTTCTTC. Protein sequence: CATSDNIPGQGLNEQFF. The chain joins TRBV24-1 to TRBJ2-1; 9 bases are a match to TRBD1. V shed 4 bases, J shed 6 bases, and the junction held 12 bases outside the gene matches. Germline V gives CDR1 KGHDR, CDR2 SFDVKD. The CDR3 has 17 amino acids.

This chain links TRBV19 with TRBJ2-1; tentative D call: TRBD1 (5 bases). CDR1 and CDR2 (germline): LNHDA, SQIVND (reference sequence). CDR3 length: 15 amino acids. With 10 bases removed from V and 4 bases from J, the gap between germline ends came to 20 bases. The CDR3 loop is CATRPATEEYNEQFF. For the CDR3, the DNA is TGTGCCACACGCCCGGCGACAGAGGAGTACAATGAGCAGTTCTTC.

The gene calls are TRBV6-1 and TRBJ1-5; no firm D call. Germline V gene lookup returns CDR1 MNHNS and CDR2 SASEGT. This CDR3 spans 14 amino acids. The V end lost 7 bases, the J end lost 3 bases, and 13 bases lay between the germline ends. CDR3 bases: TGTGCCAGCATCCCAGCGGGAAACAATCAGCCCCAGCATTTT. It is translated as CASIPAGNNQPQHF.

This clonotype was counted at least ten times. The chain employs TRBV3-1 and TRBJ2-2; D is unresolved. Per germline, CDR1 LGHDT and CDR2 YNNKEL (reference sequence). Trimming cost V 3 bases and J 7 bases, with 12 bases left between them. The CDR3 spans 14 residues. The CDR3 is CASSHGGVGGELFF. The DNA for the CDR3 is TGTGCCAGCAGCCATGGCGGCGTGGGCGGGGAGCTGTTTTTT.